This is a list of T cell receptor beta chains from one sample in a study of beta chain features in type 1 diabetes. The assay was immunoSEQ multiplex PCR, and TCRdb's table has in-frame clones only and misses some. The table lists over 150,000 clones, about 13% of them singletons. Sequencing was performed on central memory CD4+ T cells from blood. The receptors shown here come from a woman aged 18-29 years in good health. Both conserved end residues are trimmed from each CDR3. Fields, in order: V gene, CDR3 length, J gene, CDR3 protein.

TRBV19	11	TRBJ2-7	ASRADRGAEQY
TRBV18	12	TRBJ2-7	ASSPPGPLLEQY
TRBV5-1	13	TRBJ2-7	ASSFQALGGYEQY
TRBV7-2	12	TRBJ2-1	ASSPWRSYNEQF
TRBV4-2	16	TRBJ1-1	ASSQLRGGRQTNTEAF
TRBV2	12	TRBJ1-2	ASRVTGAAAGYT
TRBV2	12	TRBJ2-7	ASSAGIYAYEQY
TRBV27	15	TRBJ2-1	ASSFLDSESSYNEQF
TRBV29-1	9	TRBJ2-7	SVRGGHEQY
TRBV4-1	15	TRBJ2-3	ASSPRLTSGNTDTQY
TRBV9	17	TRBJ2-6	ASSPTRLAGTSGANVLT
TRBV28	10	TRBJ1-1	ASSLGQREAF
TRBV10-3	13	TRBJ2-3	AIRSLAGVADTQY
TRBV7-9	12	TRBJ2-7	ASSLREGRVEQY
TRBV4-2	15	TRBJ2-5	ASSQEVLGGGQETQY
TRBV5-1	14	TRBJ2-1	ASSSRLAGGSNEQF
TRBV9	13	TRBJ2-5	ASSVRGSMYETQY
TRBV30	11	TRBJ1-2	AWSVTGRDGYT
TRBV7-9	11	TRBJ2-3	ASSTSGADTQY
TRBV11-2	11	TRBJ2-5	ASSLAGGETQY
TRBV14	12	TRBJ2-7	ASSLNMGDSEQY
TRBV10-1	14	TRBJ2-3	ASSVEASGSTDTQY
TRBV7-2	13	TRBJ2-1	ASSLVAGGSNEQF
TRBV27	12	TRBJ1-1	ASSLFRGNTEAF
TRBV30	11	TRBJ2-3	AWSAGGSNTQY
TRBV7-8	10	TRBJ2-7	ASSLVSYEQY
TRBV7-8	11	TRBJ2-7	ASSLGQPYEQY
TRBV6-5	10	TRBJ2-5	AISESGETQY
TRBV2	10	TRBJ2-7	ASSLQVYEQY
TRBV20-1	9	TRBJ2-7	SARDYGSPY
TRBV19	13	TRBJ2-5	ASSPWTSGQETQY
TRBV14	14	TRBJ1-1	ASSPANRGGGTEAF